This TCR beta chain is from a study of blood T cell repertoires in COVID-19. At the level of the study: The origin of the acute and convalescent COVID-19 samples was the United States, Italy and Spain.

The method was immunoSEQ multiplex PCR; TCRdb's version includes in-frame clones alone and lacks a portion of them. The sample consists of roughly 380,000 clones, roughly 77% of them appearing once. J was trimmed by 1 base and V by 5 bases; bases with no gene match: 2. Germline CDR1 is SGHAT and CDR2 is FQDESV (reference sequence). The CDR3 extends over 15 amino acids. Sequencing input: peripheral blood. The clonotype originates from a human donor with acute or convalescent COVID-19. The donor label of this sample is uncertain. The rearrangement joins TRBV11-1 to TRBJ1-4, with 9 nucleotides matching TRBD1. CDR3 sequence (DNA): TGTGCCAGCAGCCCGGGACAGGGAACTAATGAAAAACTGTTTTTT. This encodes CASSPGQGTNEKLFF.